This paragraph reports one TCR beta chain. Its target is unknown. The data were obtained in a study of OX40 agonist ivuxolimab in advanced cancers. Turning to the study itself: Averaging roughly 60 years in age, with a range of 23 to 79, the cohort was around 85% male.

Libraries were prepared by immunoSEQ multiplex PCR; TCRdb keeps only in-frame clonotypes and omits some of them. The sample includes 83,000 or so clones, 70% to 85% seen only once; the top ten take approximately 7.4%. Exclusion applied to patients with autoimmune disease history or systemic immunosuppression. The study's findings and limits: CD4+ T cells averaged fewer expanded clones than CD8+ T cells.

Germline lookup yields CDR1 LNHDA and CDR2 SQIVND (reference sequence). After removal of 1 base from V and 2 bases from J, the junction contained 2 bases not matched to a gene. The CDR3 consists of 15 residues. Material: CD4+ or CD8+ T cells sorted from blood, obtained in a trial of the OX40 agonist ivuxolimab. The TCR sequence derives from an adult with an advanced solid tumor such as melanoma, head and neck, liver or kidney cancer. The rearrangement uses TRBV19 and TRBJ2-1; TRBD1 agrees at 7 bases. The chain's CDR3 is CASSIGGTAYNEQFF. In nucleotides, the CDR3 is TGTGCCAGTAGTATAGGGGGGACAGCCTACAATGAGCAGTTCTTC.